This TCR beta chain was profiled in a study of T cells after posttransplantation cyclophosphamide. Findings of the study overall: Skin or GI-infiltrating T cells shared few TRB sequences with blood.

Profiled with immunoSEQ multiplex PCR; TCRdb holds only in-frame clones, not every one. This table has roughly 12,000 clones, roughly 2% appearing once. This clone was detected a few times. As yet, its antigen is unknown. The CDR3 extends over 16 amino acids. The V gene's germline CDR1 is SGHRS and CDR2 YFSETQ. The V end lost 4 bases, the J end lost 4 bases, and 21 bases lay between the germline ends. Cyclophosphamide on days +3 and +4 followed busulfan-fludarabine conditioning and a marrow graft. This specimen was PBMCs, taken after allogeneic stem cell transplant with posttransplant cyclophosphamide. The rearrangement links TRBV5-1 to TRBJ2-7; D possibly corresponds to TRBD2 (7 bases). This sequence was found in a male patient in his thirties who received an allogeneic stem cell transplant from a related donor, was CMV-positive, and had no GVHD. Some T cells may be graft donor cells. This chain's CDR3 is CASSPGGAGEGYEQYF. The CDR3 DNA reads TGCGCCAGCAGCCCGGGGGGCGCAGGGGAGGGATACGAGCAGTACTTC.